This TCR beta chain was identified in a study of Ad26.COV2.S vaccination and SARS-CoV-2 variants. CDR3 length equals 13 residues. Germline V gene data show CDR1 as MNHEY and CDR2 as SMNVEV (reference sequence). V was clipped by 2 bases and J by 1 base, with 5 bases between them. Treatment given: about 20 received Ad26.COV2.S at low or high dose, single or two shots; 5 received placebo; per-sample allocation not given. Collection of the samples took place on day 63 after the first injection of vaccine or placebo. Data came from immunoSEQ multiplex PCR; TCRdb stores just in-frame clones and leaves some out. This sample has 350,000 to 500,000 clones, with 80% to 95% found just once.

The sample in question was peripheral blood, obtained in a trial of Ad26.COV2.S vaccine versus placebo. The TCR sequence derives from a person between 18 and 65 years old who received the Ad26.COV2.S COVID-19 vaccine or a placebo. J is TRBJ1-1 and V is TRBV27; D gene uncertain. CDR3 in amino acids: CASSLTENTEAFF. The CDR3 DNA reads TGTGCCAGCAGTTTAACAGAGAACACTGAAGCTTTCTTT.